These 25 T cell receptor beta chains were all obtained from the same sample, sequenced in a study of control samples from healthy donors and cancer patients (dated by TCRdb to the early 2020s). Libraries came from the immunoSEQ multiplex PCR assay. The table was pulled from immuneACCESS by TCRdb, which kept in-frame rearrangements only. Such tables lose some clones; where checked, under half of the loss comes from unresolved V genes, and the rest has no known cause. This sample holds some 18,000 clones; less than 90% were observed only once. In total, the top ten clones hold about 29% of the sample. Sequences were obtained from PBMCs. The source of these receptors is a woman aged 70-85 years with lung cancer.

J is TRBJ2-1 and V is TRBV19; 9 nucleotides match TRBD2. CDR1 is LNHDA, CDR2 SQIVND, per germline (reference sequence). The CDR3 has 15 residues. With 5 bases clipped from V and 2 bases from J, the junction kept 4 bases outside the gene matches. CDR3 sequence (DNA): TGTGCCAGTAGTCCGACTAGCGGTACCTACAATGAGCAGTTCTTC. This codes for CASSPTSGTYNEQFF.

This clone was seen a few times. The CDR3 sequence: CASSPRTDLAKNIQYF. The CDR3 DNA sequence: TGTGCCAGCTCACCACGGACAGACTTAGCCAAAAACATTCAGTACTTC. This chain joins TRBV18 and TRBJ2-4; possible D gene TRBD1, 6 bases. The CDR3 is made up of 16 amino acids. Germline CDR1 and CDR2: KGHSH and LQKENI. V was cut by 1 base and J by 0 bases, with 10 bases left in between.

This sequence joins TRBV18 and TRBJ2-1, with 9 bases that match TRBD2. This CDR3 contains 15 residues. Losses at the gene ends were 3 bases for V and 5 bases for J; bases not matched to a gene: 5. CDR1 and CDR2 from the germline V gene are KGHSH and LQKENI. The CDR3 is CASSPVAGVDNEQFF. The CDR3 DNA sequence: TGTGCCAGCTCACCCGTAGCGGGAGTAGACAATGAGCAGTTCTTC.

This clone showed up just once. This chain links TRBV18 with TRBJ1-6; the D gene is possibly TRBD1 (5 bases). Germline V gives CDR1 KGHSH, CDR2 LQKENI. V lost 3 bases to trimming and J lost 0 bases, with 9 bases between them. This CDR3 has 16 amino acids. In DNA, the CDR3 is TGTGCCAGCTCACCGGGGGGGAGCTCCTATAATTCACCCCTCCACTTT. Translating gives CASSPGGSSYNSPLHF.

This clone counts as medium-sized. V gene TRBV25-1 combines with J gene TRBJ2-2; no clear D gene. Trimming removed 3 bases from V and 2 bases from J, with 7 bases in between. Germline V lookup: CDR1 MGHDK, CDR2 SYGVNS. This CDR3 has 14 residues. The CDR3 region is CASSDPFNTGELFF. The CDR3 DNA reads TGTGCCAGCAGTGACCCCTTCAACACCGGGGAGCTGTTTTTT.

This clone showed up just once. The genes are TRBV5-1 and TRBJ1-2; maybe TRBD1 (6 bases). The V gene lost 5 bases and the J gene lost 10 bases, with 21 bases spanning the gap. The CDR3 consists of 14 residues. CDR1 is SGHRS and CDR2 is YFSETQ in the germline V gene. The CDR3 coding sequence is TGCGCCAGCAGTAAACGGGGGCAGGTATTTGACTACACCTTC. Its protein is CASSKRGQVFDYTF.

The chain employs TRBV13 and TRBJ2-7; TRBD2 aligns across 9 bases. V lost 2 bases, J lost 3 bases, and 5 bases stayed unmatched. This CDR3 spans 15 amino acids. The germline CDR1 and CDR2 sequences are PRHDT and FYEKMQ (reference sequence). The chain's CDR3 is CASSLLGGRVYEQYF. The DNA for the CDR3 is TGTGCCAGCAGCTTACTCGGCGGGAGGGTCTACGAGCAGTACTTC.

This chain uses TRBV12-3 or TRBV12-4 with TRBJ2-2; 8 bases agree with TRBD1. The CDR3 has 12 residues. After removal of 11 bases from V and 6 bases from J, the junction contained 5 bases not matched to a gene. The CDR3 loop reads CALSRGPGELFF. The CDR3 bases are TGTGCCTTATCCAGGGGGCCCGGGGAGCTGTTTTTT.

This clone is a singleton in its sample. V is TRBV21-1 and J is TRBJ2-3; the table's D gene call, TRBD2, was not cross checked with the DNA. TRBV21-1 is a documented pseudogene. The CDR3 extends over 16 amino acids. CDR3 nucleotide sequence: TGTGCCAGCAGCAAAGGACTAGCGGGTTCTGCAGATACGCAGTATTTT. As protein: CASSKGLAGSADTQYF.

This chain joins TRBV3-1 (or the pseudogene TRBV3-2) and TRBJ2-5; 7 bases line up with TRBD2. CDR3 length equals 13 residues. CDR1 and CDR2 (germline): LGHDT, YNNKEL (reference sequence). J was trimmed by 5 bases and V by 8 bases; bases with no gene match: 8. The CDR3 protein is CASGTGREETQYF. In DNA form, the CDR3 reads TGTGCCAGCGGTACCGGGCGGGAGGAGACCCAGTACTTC.

The rearrangement links TRBV5-4 to TRBJ2-1; TRBD1 agrees at 9 bases. With 0 bases clipped from V and 4 bases from J, the junction kept 5 bases outside the gene matches. Germline CDR1 SGHNT, CDR2 YYREEE (reference sequence). The CDR3 is made up of 16 amino acids. CDR3: CASSLGGTGSYNEQFF. CDR3 DNA: TGTGCCAGCAGCTTGGGAGGGACAGGGTCTTACAATGAGCAGTTCTTC. Using reference TRBV5-4 and TRBJ2-1 for the parts outside the CDR3, the full variable domain is ETGVTQSPTHLIKTRGQQVTLRCSSQSGHNTVSWYQQALGQGPQFIFQYYREEENGRGNFPPRFSGLQFPNYSSELNVNALELDDSALYLCASSLGGTGSYNEQFFGPGTRLTVL.

The chain has TRBV30 and TRBJ1-1; D is undetermined. The CDR3 is made up of 15 amino acids. CDR1 GTSNPN and CDR2 SVGIG come from the germline V gene (reference sequence). The germline V and J ends were trimmed by 3 bases and 3 bases, with 17 bases remaining between them. CDR3 DNA: TGTGCCTGGAGGGACGGCGCTTTTGTGGACACTGAAGCTTTCTTT. It yields the protein CAWRDGAFVDTEAFF.

This rearrangement joins TRBV19 to TRBJ1-2; no clear D gene. The V gene's germline CDR1 is LNHDA and CDR2 SQIVND (reference sequence). The V and J ends lost 2 bases and 2 bases respectively, with 9 bases between them. The CDR3 is made up of 14 amino acids. CDR3 bases: TGTGCCAGTAGTATAAGCAGCTCGAACTATGGCTACACCTTC. Its translation: CASSISSSNYGYTF.

This clone appeared a single time. The chain couples TRBV4-3 to TRBJ1-2; 7 bases match TRBD1. The CDR3 has 14 residues. V trimming: 0 bases; J trimming: 9 bases; junction bases outside the gene matches: 7. Germline V gene data show CDR1 as LGHNA and CDR2 as YSLEER. CDR3 DNA: TGCGCCAGCAGCCAAGACGTCGAGACAGGGCGCTACACCTTC. It specifies CASSQDVETGRYTF.

The chain couples TRBV12-3 or TRBV12-4 to TRBJ2-7; D is undetermined. Trimming removed 0 bases from V and 3 bases from J, with 6 bases in between. The CDR3 runs to 13 residues. CDR3: CASSLARLYEQYF. For the CDR3, the DNA is TGTGCCAGCAGTTTAGCGCGGCTCTACGAGCAGTACTTC.

The chain joins TRBV11-3 to TRBJ1-2, with D hard to call. This CDR3 is 14 amino acids long. V was pared by 5 bases and J by 7 bases, with 17 bases between. Germline V gene data show CDR1 as SGHNT and CDR2 as YENEEA. CDR3 residues: CASSQTRASTGYTF. CDR3 DNA: TGTGCCAGCAGCCAAACCCGGGCCTCGACTGGCTACACCTTC.

This clone appeared a single time. The CDR3 sequence: CATSATGGAGANVLTF. The CDR3 DNA reads as TGTGCCACCAGTGCGACAGGGGGCGCTGGGGCCAACGTCCTGACTTTC. The chain recombines TRBV24-1 with TRBJ2-6, with 10 bases matching TRBD1. Germline loops: CDR1 KGHDR, CDR2 SFDVKD. The CDR3 covers 16 residues. J lost 2 bases, V lost 5 bases, and 2 bases had no gene match.

The chain carries TRBV4-2 and TRBJ2-2; tentatively, D is TRBD2 (5 bases). Germline V CDR1 and CDR2: LGHNA, YNFKEQ. The CDR3 spans 15 residues. Deletions cut 2 bases from V and 0 bases from J, with 7 bases between. CDR3 region: CASSQLDSNTGELFF. CDR3 in DNA: TGTGCCAGCAGCCAACTGGACTCGAACACCGGGGAGCTGTTTTTT.

As regards this clone: The junction does not match germline at one end; this may be a read error. The same CDR3 arises from other DNA sequences in this sample as well. The gene calls are TRBV7-2 and TRBJ1-1, with a weak D call TRBD1 (6 bases). The length of the CDR3 is 15 residues. Germline lookup yields CDR1 SGHTA and CDR2 FQGNSA. The DNA of the CDR3 is TGTGCCAGCAGTTTAGAGGGCAGGGGCTGGACTGAAGCTTTCTTT. Translated: CASSLEGRGWTEAFF.

The chain recombines TRBV2 with TRBJ2-3; D is tentatively TRBD1 or TRBD2 (5 bases each). Looked up from germline, CDR1 is SNHLY and CDR2 is FYNNEI. The ends were cut back, 6 bases at V and 3 bases at J, with 16 bases in the middle. The CDR3 is made up of 15 amino acids. CDR3 residues: CASSGDGRGTDTQYF. The CDR3 nucleotides are TGTGCCAGCAGCGGGGACGGCCGGGGAACAGATACGCAGTATTTT. Supplemented by reference TRBV2 and TRBJ2-3, the full variable domain reads EPEVTQTPSHQVTQMGQEVILRCVPISNHLYFYWYRQILGQKVEFLVSFYNNEISEKSEIFDDQFSVERPDGSNFTLKIRSTKLEDSAMYFCASSGDGRGTDTQYFGPGTRLTVL.

As DNA, the CDR3 is TGTGCCAGCAGTTCCCTAGTGGGAGGGCCCGATGAGCAGTTCTTC. Translated: CASSSLVGGPDEQFF. This rearrangement joins TRBV27 to TRBJ2-1, with 7 bases matching TRBD2. This CDR3 region has 15 residues. The germline V gene encodes CDR1 MNHEY and CDR2 SMNVEV (reference sequence). V lost 4 bases and J lost 8; bases outside the gene matches: 11.

This chain joins TRBV11-2 and TRBJ2-1; maybe TRBD2 (6 bases). CDR1 SGHAT and CDR2 FQNNGV come from the germline V gene. V lost 4 bases to trimming and J lost 3 bases, with 16 bases between them. There are 16 residues in the CDR3. CDR3 DNA sequence: TGTGCCAGCAGCTGGGGACTCCCCAGAGGCTACAATGAGCAGTTCTTC. Its translation: CASSWGLPRGYNEQFF.

The genes are TRBV5-1 and TRBJ2-5; 12 bases are a match to TRBD2. The ends lost 4 bases at V and 1 base at J; junction bases unmatched: 5. Germline V gene data show CDR1 as SGHRS and CDR2 as YFSETQ. The CDR3 sequence is 16 residues long. The CDR3 coding sequence is TGCGCCAGCAGCCTCGCTAGCGGGAGGGCCCAAGAGACCCAGTACTTC. Amino acids: CASSLASGRAQETQYF.

This clone was picked up one time. The chain has TRBV28 and TRBJ1-1; D call uncertain. CDR1 and CDR2 from the germline V gene are MDHEN and SYDVKM. Trimming took 8 bases from V and 11 from J, leaving 15 bases between them. The CDR3 covers 11 residues. CDR3 amino acids: CASGESRVAFF. CDR3 sequence (DNA): TGTGCCAGCGGAGAATCAAGGGTGGCTTTCTTT.

The chain recombines TRBV2 with TRBJ1-2, with D perhaps TRBD1 (5 bases). Trimming cost V 2 bases and J 9 bases, with 13 bases left between them. This CDR3 has 13 residues. Per the germline V gene, CDR1 is SNHLY and CDR2 is FYNNEI. For the CDR3, the DNA is TGTGCCAGCAGTGAAAATGGGGCTGGGAGCTACACCTTC. The encoded protein is CASSENGAGSYTF. Filled out from reference TRBV2 and TRBJ1-2, the complete variable domain reads EPEVTQTPSHQVTQMGQEVILRCVPISNHLYFYWYRQILGQKVEFLVSFYNNEISEKSEIFDDQFSVERPDGSNFTLKIRSTKLEDSAMYFCASSENGAGSYTFGSGTRLTVV.